Shown below are 29 T cell receptor beta chains from a single sample sequenced in a study of T-cell reconstitution after alpha-beta-depleted transplantation in children (dated by TCRdb to the mid-2010s). Explained via the paper, the treatment or condition label denotes: allogeneic hematopoietic cell transplantation with graft depleted of TCRalphabeta T cells and CD19 B cells. The method was PCR. The sample was run on an Illumina HiSeq 2500. Molecular barcoding was employed in the preparation of TCR libraries, with unique molecular identifiers being used to normalize TCRbeta repertoire quantification. TCRdb took the public reads, trimmed them with fastp at Q25, ran MiXCR for clone calling and kept in-frame beta chains. Every entry covers one CDR3 protein and lists the most common genes and DNA from its rows. The sample records about 200,000 distinct CDR3 sequences, roughly 7.1% of which are singletons. The top ten clonotypes cover less than 7% of the sample.

The specimen comprised PBMCs, sampled before TCRalphabeta/CD19-depleted stem cell transplant. The receptors here all came from a boy aged 2 to 10 with acute lymphoblastic leukemia, due to receive a stem cell transplant.

This clonotype appeared many times. V and J are TRBV28 and TRBJ1-5, with D possibly being TRBD1 (5 bases). Between the trimmed V and J ends, which lost 3 bases and 2 bases, there was a span of 14 bases. The germline gives CDR1 MDHEN, CDR2 SYDVKM. CDR3 length: 16 residues. CDR3 bases: TGTGCCAGCAGTTTGAAACGACAGTCTGGCAATCAGCCCCAGCATTTT. This codes for CASSLKRQSGNQPQHF. The full variable domain, its missing parts supplied by reference TRBV28 and TRBJ1-5, is DVKVTQSSRYLVKRTGEKVFLECVQDMDHENMFWYRQDPGLGLRLIYFSYDVKMKEKGDIPEGYSVSREKKERFSLILESASTNQTSMYLCASSLKRQSGNQPQHFGDGTRLSIL.

This clonotype was seen at least ten times. J is TRBJ1-1 and V is TRBV20-1, with 9 bases that match TRBD1. The CDR3 extends over 14 amino acids. V trimming: 6 bases; J trimming: 1 base; junction bases outside the gene matches: 6. Looked up from germline, CDR1 is DFQATT and CDR2 is SNEGSKA (reference sequence). The CDR3 DNA is TGCAGTGCCCGGACAGGGGTGGCGAACACTGAAGCTTTCTTT. The encoded protein is CSARTGVANTEAFF.

At least ten counts were recorded for this clonotype. The chain employs TRBV20-1 and TRBJ1-5; weak D call: TRBD1 (6 bases). Per germline, CDR1 DFQATT and CDR2 SNEGSKA (reference sequence). The germline V and J ends were trimmed by 6 bases and 7 bases, with 16 bases remaining between them. The CDR3 runs 13 residues. The CDR3 here is CSAHGRGEQPQHF. DNA of the CDR3: TGCAGTGCCCACGGTAGGGGGGAGCAGCCCCAGCATTTT.

To note about this clonotype: A single base separates this from a much larger clone, so it may be a read error. This rearrangement joins TRBV27 to TRBJ2-2, with 7 bases lining up with TRBD1. Germline V gene data show CDR1 as MNHEY and CDR2 as SMNVEV (reference sequence). This CDR3 is built from 16 residues. The ends lost 6 bases at V and 4 bases at J; junction bases unmatched: 11. CDR3 protein: CASRPTQGRATGELFF. CDR3 DNA sequence: TGTGCCAGCAGACCCACACAGGGGCGGGCCACCGGGGAGCTGTTTTTT.

This chain uses TRBV11-2 with TRBJ2-1, with TRBD2 matching 9 bases. V gave up 7 bases and J gave up 7 bases; unmatched junction bases: 14. CDR1 SGHAT and CDR2 FQNNGV come from the germline V gene. The CDR3 extends over 16 amino acids. CDR3 coding DNA: TGTGCCAGCACCTACGGGGCGGGAGGGTTTCTAAATGAGCAGTTCTTC. Translating it yields CASTYGAGGFLNEQFF.

The sample holds many counts of this clonotype. This chain joins TRBV29-1 and TRBJ2-3; maybe TRBD1 (6 bases). This CDR3 has 14 amino acids. Germline loops: CDR1 SQVTM, CDR2 ANQGSEA. V was cut by 0 bases and J by 5 bases, with 12 bases left in between. CDR3 bases: TGCAGCGTTGAAGAAGGGGGTTTGGGAGATACGCAGTATTTT. As protein: CSVEEGGLGDTQYF.

This clonotype occurred many times. This chain links TRBV6-2 or TRBV6-3 with TRBJ2-1, with 8 positions matching TRBD2. Germline CDR1 is MNHEY and CDR2 is SVGEGT. V lost 10 bases and J lost 8; bases outside the gene matches: 16. The CDR3 runs 15 residues. The CDR3 DNA reads as TGTGCCACTCAAGTCGCGGGGGGCCAGCCGGATGAGCAGTTCTTC. Its protein is CATQVAGGQPDEQFF.

V is TRBV28 and J is TRBJ1-2; the D gene is possibly TRBD1 (6 bases). Trimming left V 5 bases short and J 3 bases short, with 13 bases between. From germline, CDR1 is MDHEN and CDR2 SYDVKM. This CDR3 contains 14 residues. The CDR3 reads CASSQQGQYYGYTF. CDR3 DNA sequence: TGTGCCAGCAGTCAACAGGGTCAATACTATGGCTACACCTTC.

There are many counts of this clonotype. The chain is built from TRBV3-1 and TRBJ2-5; D unresolved. Germline CDR1 LGHDT, CDR2 YNNKEL (reference sequence). V dropped 4 bases and J dropped 2 bases, with 11 bases sitting between them. The CDR3 contains 14 residues. CDR3 nucleotide sequence: TGTGCCAGCAGCCCTCCCTCCTTACAAGAGACCCAGTACTTC. This encodes CASSPPSLQETQYF.

In this sample, this clonotype turned up many times. V and J are TRBV29-1 and TRBJ2-7, with a tentative D call TRBD2 (6 bases). V dropped 7 bases and J dropped 2 bases, with 15 bases sitting between them. The CDR3 runs to 13 residues. Germline V CDR1 and CDR2: SQVTM, ANQGSEA. The CDR3 sequence: CSARTGVAYEQYF. The CDR3 nucleotides are TGCAGCGCTAGGACGGGGGTAGCCTACGAGCAGTACTTC.

This clonotype was detected only a few times. The germline gene is not matched at one end of the junction; a read error may be the cause. The chain uses TRBV6-5 and TRBJ2-7; possibly TRBD1 or TRBD2 for D (5 bases each). The CDR3 sequence is 13 residues long. Germline CDR1 MNHEY, CDR2 SVGAGI. The CDR3 nucleotides read TGTTCCAGCAGTTACTCGGGGCAGAACGAGCAGTACTTC. It specifies CSSSYSGQNEQYF.

This rearrangement joins TRBV27 to TRBJ2-1; tentatively, D is TRBD2 (5 bases). Germline V CDR1 and CDR2: MNHEY, SMNVEV (reference sequence). This CDR3 has 13 amino acids. The V end was cut by 8 bases, the J end by 2 bases, with 10 bases between. CDR3: CASAGGTYNEQFF. The CDR3 DNA reads as TGTGCCAGCGCGGGTGGCACCTACAATGAGCAGTTCTTC.

The genes are TRBV30 and TRBJ2-2; D unresolved. Trimming took 6 bases from V and 0 from J, leaving 11 bases between them. The CDR3 contains 14 residues. Germline V CDR1 and CDR2: GTSNPN, SVGIG (reference sequence). The CDR3 reads CACWTASNTGELFF. The CDR3 DNA reads TGTGCCTGTTGGACGGCATCGAACACCGGGGAGCTGTTTTTT.

This chain uses TRBV14 with TRBJ1-1; no clear D. Germline lookup yields CDR1 SGHDN and CDR2 FVKESK. V was trimmed by 0 bases and J by 1 base, leaving 6 bases between them. This CDR3 is 14 amino acids long. CDR3 nucleotide sequence: TGTGCCAGCAGCCAAGATCCGGGGAACACTGAAGCTTTCTTT. Encoded protein: CASSQDPGNTEAFF.

This clonotype was found a few times. The chain recombines TRBV11-2 with TRBJ2-7; D uncertain. Germline CDR1 SGHAT, CDR2 FQNNGV. V lost 2 bases and J 0 bases, leaving 8 bases between the germline ends. The CDR3 length is 14 residues. In DNA, the CDR3 is TGTGCCAGCAGCTTAAGGGCCGTCTCCTACGAGCAGTACTTC. Translated, it gives CASSLRAVSYEQYF.

This clonotype was seen many times. J is TRBJ2-1 and V is TRBV7-9; 7 bases line up with TRBD1. CDR1 and CDR2 (germline): SEHNR, FQNEAQ (reference sequence). The junction had 7 bases not matched to a gene; V was cut back by 5 bases and J by 3 bases. This CDR3 is 15 amino acids long. The chain's CDR3 is CASSRLTGIYNEQFF. Here the CDR3 DNA reads TGTGCCAGCAGCCGACTGACAGGGATCTACAATGAGCAGTTCTTC.

This clonotype was observed at least ten times. This CDR3 reads CASSSGGGAGDTEAFF. The CDR3 DNA reads TGCGCCAGCAGCTCGGGGGGCGGCGCAGGGGACACTGAAGCTTTCTTT. The rearrangement joins TRBV5-1 to TRBJ1-1; tentatively, D is TRBD1 (6 bases). CDR1 is SGHRS and CDR2 is YFSETQ in the germline V gene. The CDR3 runs to 16 residues. The V end lost 3 bases, the J end lost 3 bases, and 18 bases lay between the germline ends.

This chain uses TRBV6-2 or TRBV6-3 with TRBJ2-5; a weak D match, TRBD1 (6 bases). Trimming cost V 6 bases and J 5 bases, with 13 bases left between them. Germline lookup yields CDR1 MNHEY and CDR2 SVGEGT. This CDR3 has 13 residues. The CDR3 DNA is TGTGCCAGCAGAGGGACAACTAAGGAGACCCAGTACTTC. Protein: CASRGTTKETQYF.

This clonotype came up many times. The gene calls are TRBV5-4 and TRBJ2-1, with 9 bases fitting TRBD1. Germline V gives CDR1 SGHNT, CDR2 YYREEE (reference sequence). V gave up 3 bases and J gave up 7 bases; unmatched junction bases: 2. The CDR3 extends over 13 amino acids. The CDR3 DNA sequence: TGTGCCAGCAGCTGGACAGGGGTGAATGAGCAGTTCTTC. Translated: CASSWTGVNEQFF.

This clonotype was observed at least ten times. The CDR3 sequence is CSASQQGALIQYF. The CDR3 region has the DNA TGCAGCGCCTCACAACAGGGGGCGCTCATTCAGTACTTC. The chain links TRBV29-1 to TRBJ2-7; 9 bases agree with TRBD1. The end of the DNA fits TRBJ2-4 better, so the J call may be wrong. The CDR3 covers 13 residues. Germline lookup yields CDR1 SQVTM and CDR2 ANQGSEA.

The genes are TRBV6-2 or TRBV6-3 and TRBJ1-2; 8 positions agree with TRBD1. CDR1 is MNHEY and CDR2 is SVGEGT in the germline V gene. This CDR3 comprises 18 residues. Trimming cost V 2 bases and J 0 bases; bases outside gene matches: 11. The CDR3 bases are TGTGCCAGCAGTTACAGGGACAGGACCAGGGGACCTAACTATGGCTACACCTTC. It encodes CASSYRDRTRGPNYGYTF.

This clonotype was seen at least ten times. The genes are TRBV12-3 or TRBV12-4 and TRBJ1-2, with TRBD1 identical over 12 bases. This CDR3 is built from 16 residues. V lost 0 bases, J lost 8 bases, and 7 bases stayed unmatched. The CDR3 is CASSLAHRDRGLGYTF. The CDR3, as DNA: TGTGCCAGCAGTTTAGCCCACCGGGACAGGGGGCTAGGCTACACCTTC.

In this sample, this clonotype turned up many times. This rearrangement joins TRBV6-1 to TRBJ2-7; D is perhaps TRBD1 or TRBD2 (7 bases each). The CDR3 length is 13 residues. Germline V CDR1 and CDR2: MNHNS, SASEGT. V lost 8 bases to trimming and J lost 2 bases, with 13 bases between them. The CDR3: CASERDRTYEQYF. CDR3 in DNA: TGTGCCAGCGAGCGGGACAGAACCTACGAGCAGTACTTC.

This clonotype came up once. The J gene is TRBJ2-3, the V gene TRBV20-1; no definite D call. With 6 bases removed from V and 7 bases from J, the gap between germline ends came to 20 bases. This CDR3 has 14 amino acids. Germline V gene sequence: CDR1 DFQATT, CDR2 SNEGSKA (reference sequence). CDR3 coding DNA: TGCAGTGCCTCCCGGGCCAATGTTCCACATACGCAGTATTTT. As protein: CSASRANVPHTQYF.

In this sample, this clonotype turned up a few times. The chain uses TRBV5-5 and TRBJ2-1; either TRBD1 or TRBD2 may fit D (5 bases each). Looked up from germline, CDR1 is SGHKS and CDR2 is YYEKEE (reference sequence). The CDR3 spans 14 residues. Trimming left V 4 bases short and J 6 bases short, with 14 bases between. The CDR3 spells CASSSYGTANEQFF. In nucleotides, the CDR3 is TGTGCCAGCAGCAGCTACGGGACCGCCAATGAGCAGTTCTTC.

Ten or more counts support this clonotype. The rearrangement links TRBV29-1 to TRBJ2-3; 8 bases are a match to TRBD2. Germline CDR1 SQVTM, CDR2 ANQGSEA. With V trimmed by 2 bases and J by 2 bases, 9 bases remained unmatched. CDR3 length: 16 amino acids. The CDR3 loop reads CSVETPNSGDTDTQYF. The CDR3 DNA reads as TGCAGCGTTGAAACCCCGAATAGCGGGGACACAGATACGCAGTATTTT.

Ten or more counts support this clonotype. The J gene is TRBJ2-2, the V gene TRBV7-2; 7 bases are shared with TRBD2. This CDR3 contains 16 residues. CDR1 is SGHTA, CDR2 FQGNSA, per germline. V was clipped by 3 bases and J by 4 bases; unmatched bases: 8. The CDR3 loop reads CASSFWGGRITGELFF. The CDR3, as DNA: TGTGCCAGCAGCTTCTGGGGGGGGAGGATCACCGGGGAGCTGTTTTTT.

This clonotype was seen repeatedly, ten times or more. The DNA of the CDR3 is TGTGCCAGCAGTTTACGGGACAGGGGCTACGAGCAGTACTTC. It translates to CASSLRDRGYEQYF. The V gene is TRBV27, the J gene TRBJ2-7; 10 bases align to TRBD1. Germline-derived CDR1 and CDR2 are MNHEY and SMNVEV (reference sequence). With 2 bases clipped from V and 3 bases from J, the junction kept 1 base outside the gene matches. This CDR3 is 14 amino acids long.

This clonotype was found many times. This chain joins TRBV19 and TRBJ1-1; no clear D. Germline V gene lookup returns CDR1 LNHDA and CDR2 SQIVND (reference sequence). The CDR3 runs to 10 residues. Between the trimmed V and J ends, which lost 6 bases and 7 bases, there was a span of 6 bases. CDR3 DNA: TGTGCCAGTAGGGTAAATGAAGCTTTCTTT. Protein product: CASRVNEAFF.